One T cell receptor beta chain is described in this entry. The antigen is undetermined. TCRdb reprocessed the 5' RACE reads and reports one entry per CDR3 protein, with no DNA. Its listing shows 500,000 to 700,000 distinct CDR3 sequences. These data are taken from a study of T cells expressing NK-cell markers. Looking at the study overall: It was sorted CD3+CD56+NKG2C+, CD3+CD56+NKG2C- and CD3+CD56-NKG2C+ T cells that supplied the TCR beta repertoires. Study-level points and caveats: A handful of donors had dominant NKG2C+ clonotypes that comprised about 1.0-7.5% of their CD8+ T cells.

CDR3 length: 12 residues. The origin of this receptor is a man younger than 35 in good health. What was sequenced was blood T cells: a sorted CD56 or NKG2C T cell subset, CD4+ or CD8+ T cells, or bulk PBMC T cells (not recorded which). The chain uses TRBV12-3 or TRBV12-4 and TRBJ1-1. CDR3 protein: CASSQNRARAFF.